Shown below are 3 T cell receptor beta chains from a single sample sequenced in a study of T cell clonotyping in hematopoietic cell transplantation. Assay used: immunoSEQ multiplex PCR; TCRdb lists only in-frame clones, some missing. Counted here are roughly 16,000 clones, 70% to 90% occurring once; the ten biggest clones make up roughly 4.3%. The sample consisted of peripheral blood mononuclear cells. The receptors come from a woman between 40 and 55 years old in good health. Some clones in this sample may be carry-over from other donors' samples.

The chain uses TRBV5-1 and TRBJ1-1; D perhaps matches TRBD1 (5 bases). The CDR3 is 14 amino acids. V was pared by 4 bases and J by 5 bases, with 15 bases between. Germline values: CDR1 SGHRS, CDR2 YFSETQ. The chain's CDR3 is CASSRLGGVTEAFF. The CDR3 DNA reads as TGCGCCAGCAGCCGCCTTGGGGGGGTTACTGAAGCTTTCTTT.

The V gene is TRBV7-2, the J gene TRBJ2-3; weak D call: TRBD2 (5 bases). Per germline, CDR1 SGHTA and CDR2 FQGNSA. With 5 bases removed from V and 11 bases from J, the gap between germline ends came to 14 bases. The CDR3 totals 12 residues. CDR3 sequence (DNA): TGTGCCAGCAGCCCCCAGACGAGGGAGCAGTATTTT. Its translation is CASSPQTREQYF.

The V gene is TRBV19, the J gene TRBJ1-1, with no clear D. V gave up 4 bases and J gave up 8 bases, with 8 bases separating them. CDR3 length: 11 residues. CDR1 and CDR2 (germline): LNHDA, SQIVND (reference sequence). The CDR3 spells CASSKFTEAFF. Here the CDR3 DNA reads TGTGCCAGTAGTAAGTTCACCGAAGCTTTCTTT.